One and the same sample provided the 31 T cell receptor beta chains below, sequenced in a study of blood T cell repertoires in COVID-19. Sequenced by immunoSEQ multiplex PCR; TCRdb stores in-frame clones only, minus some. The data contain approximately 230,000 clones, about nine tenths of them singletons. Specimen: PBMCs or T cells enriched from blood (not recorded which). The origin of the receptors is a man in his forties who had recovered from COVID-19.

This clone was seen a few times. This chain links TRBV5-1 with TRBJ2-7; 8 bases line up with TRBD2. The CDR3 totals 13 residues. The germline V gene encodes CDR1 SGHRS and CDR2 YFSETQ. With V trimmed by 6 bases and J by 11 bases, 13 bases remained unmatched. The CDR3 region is CASKMEGGTREYF. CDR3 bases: TGCGCCAGCAAAATGGAGGGGGGGACTAGGGAGTACTTC.

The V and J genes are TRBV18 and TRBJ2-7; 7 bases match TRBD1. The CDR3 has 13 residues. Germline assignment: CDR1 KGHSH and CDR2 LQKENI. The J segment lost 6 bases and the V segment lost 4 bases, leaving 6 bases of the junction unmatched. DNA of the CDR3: TGTGCCAGCTCACGGCAGGGGGAAGGCGAGCAGTACTTC. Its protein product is CASSRQGEGEQYF.

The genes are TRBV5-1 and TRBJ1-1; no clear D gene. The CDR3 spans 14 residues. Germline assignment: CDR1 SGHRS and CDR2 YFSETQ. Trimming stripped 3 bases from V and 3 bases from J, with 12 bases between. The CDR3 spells CASSWKGGDTEAFF. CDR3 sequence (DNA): TGCGCCAGCAGCTGGAAGGGCGGGGACACTGAAGCTTTCTTT.

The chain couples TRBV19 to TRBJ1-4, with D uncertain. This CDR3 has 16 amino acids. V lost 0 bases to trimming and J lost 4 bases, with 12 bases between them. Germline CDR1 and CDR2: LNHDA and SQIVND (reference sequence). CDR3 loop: CASSIDEENLNEKLFF. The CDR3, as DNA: TGTGCCAGTAGTATAGATGAGGAAAACCTTAATGAAAAACTGTTTTTT.

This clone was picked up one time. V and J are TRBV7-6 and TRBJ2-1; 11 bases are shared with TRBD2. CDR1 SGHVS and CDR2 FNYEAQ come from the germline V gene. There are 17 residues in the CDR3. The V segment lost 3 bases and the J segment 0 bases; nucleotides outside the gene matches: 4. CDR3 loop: CASSFSSGGSSYNEQFF. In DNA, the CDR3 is TGTGCCAGCAGCTTTTCTAGCGGGGGGAGCTCCTACAATGAGCAGTTCTTC.

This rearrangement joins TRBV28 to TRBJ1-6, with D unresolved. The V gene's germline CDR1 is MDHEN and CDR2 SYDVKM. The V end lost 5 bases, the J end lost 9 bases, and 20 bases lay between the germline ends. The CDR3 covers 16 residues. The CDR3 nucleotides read TGTGCCAGCAGTCCAGTTAGCCCCTTACTAGGTTCACCCCTCCACTTT. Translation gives CASSPVSPLLGSPLHF.

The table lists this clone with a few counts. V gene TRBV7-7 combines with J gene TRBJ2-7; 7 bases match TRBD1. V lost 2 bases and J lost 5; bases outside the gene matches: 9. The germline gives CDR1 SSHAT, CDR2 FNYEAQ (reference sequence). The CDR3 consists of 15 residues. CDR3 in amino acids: CASSLSPGGIDEQYF. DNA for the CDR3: TGTGCCAGCAGCTTAAGTCCAGGGGGTATCGACGAGCAGTACTTC. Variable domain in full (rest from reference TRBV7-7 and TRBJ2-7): GAGVSQSPRYKVTKRGQDVTLRCDPISSHATLYWYQQALGQGPEFLTYFNYEAQPDKSGLPSDRFSAERPEGSISTLTIQRTEQRDSAMYRCASSLSPGGIDEQYFGPGTRLTVT.

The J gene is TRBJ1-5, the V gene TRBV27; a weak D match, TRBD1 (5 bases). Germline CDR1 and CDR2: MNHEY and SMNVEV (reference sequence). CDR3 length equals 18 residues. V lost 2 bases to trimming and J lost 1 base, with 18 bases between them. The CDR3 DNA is TGTGCCAGCAGTTTAACCAGGCCGTGGCAGGGAAGCAATCAGCCCCAGCATTTT. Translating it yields CASSLTRPWQGSNQPQHF.

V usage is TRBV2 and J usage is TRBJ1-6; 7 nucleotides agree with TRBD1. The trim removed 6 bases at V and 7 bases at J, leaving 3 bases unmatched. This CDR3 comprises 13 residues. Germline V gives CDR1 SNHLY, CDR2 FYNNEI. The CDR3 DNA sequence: TGTGCCAGCAGCGGACAGGAAAATTCACCCCTCCACTTT. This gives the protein CASSGQENSPLHF.

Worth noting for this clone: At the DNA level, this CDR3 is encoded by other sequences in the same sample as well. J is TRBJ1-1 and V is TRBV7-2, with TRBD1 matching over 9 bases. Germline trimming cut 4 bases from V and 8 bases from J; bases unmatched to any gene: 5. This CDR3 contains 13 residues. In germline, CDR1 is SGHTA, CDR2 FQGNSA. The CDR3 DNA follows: TGTGCCAGCAGCTCCGGACAGGGGTCGGAAGCTTTCTTT. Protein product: CASSSGQGSEAFF. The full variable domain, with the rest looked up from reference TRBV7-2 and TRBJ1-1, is GAGVSQSPSNKVTEKGKDVELRCDPISGHTALYWYRQSLGQGLEFLIYFQGNSAPDKSGLPSDRFSAERTGGSVSTLTIQRTQQEDSAVYLCASSSGQGSEAFFGQGTRLTVV.

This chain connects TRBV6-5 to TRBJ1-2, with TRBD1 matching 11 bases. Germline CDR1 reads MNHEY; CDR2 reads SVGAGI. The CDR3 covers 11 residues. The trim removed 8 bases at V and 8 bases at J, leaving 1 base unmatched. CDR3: CASWDRGGYTF. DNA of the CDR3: TGTGCCAGCTGGGACAGGGGGGGCTACACCTTC.

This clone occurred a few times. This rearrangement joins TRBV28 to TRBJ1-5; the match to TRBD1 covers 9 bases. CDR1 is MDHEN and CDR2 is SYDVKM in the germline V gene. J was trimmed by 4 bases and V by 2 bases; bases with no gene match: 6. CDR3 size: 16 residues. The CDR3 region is CASSLIVGTGNQPQHF. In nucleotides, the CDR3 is TGTGCCAGCAGTTTAATAGTTGGGACAGGGAATCAGCCCCAGCATTTT.

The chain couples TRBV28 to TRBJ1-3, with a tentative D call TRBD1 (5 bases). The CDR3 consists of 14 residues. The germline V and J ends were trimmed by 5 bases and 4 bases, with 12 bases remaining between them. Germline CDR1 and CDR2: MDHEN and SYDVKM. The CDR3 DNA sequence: TGTGCCAGCAGTATAGACGGGGGAGGAAACACCATATATTTT. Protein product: CASSIDGGGNTIYF.

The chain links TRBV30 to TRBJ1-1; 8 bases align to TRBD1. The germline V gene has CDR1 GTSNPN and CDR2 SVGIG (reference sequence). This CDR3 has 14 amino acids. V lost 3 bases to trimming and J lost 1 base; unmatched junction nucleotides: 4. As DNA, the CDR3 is TGTGCCTGGAGCCCAGGGGGCCCGAACACTGAAGCTTTCTTT. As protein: CAWSPGGPNTEAFF.

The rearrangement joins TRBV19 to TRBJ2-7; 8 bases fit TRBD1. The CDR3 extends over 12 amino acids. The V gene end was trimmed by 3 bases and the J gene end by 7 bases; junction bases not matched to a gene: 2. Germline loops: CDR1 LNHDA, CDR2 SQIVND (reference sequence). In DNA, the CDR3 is TGTGCCAGTAGTATGGGGACAGGAGAGCAGTACTTC. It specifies CASSMGTGEQYF.

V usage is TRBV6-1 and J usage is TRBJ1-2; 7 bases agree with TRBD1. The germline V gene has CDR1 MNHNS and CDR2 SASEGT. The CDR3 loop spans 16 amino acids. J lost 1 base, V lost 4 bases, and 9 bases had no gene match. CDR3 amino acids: CASSAAGTEFNYGYTF. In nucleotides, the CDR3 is TGTGCCAGCAGTGCGGCCGGGACAGAGTTTAACTATGGCTACACCTTC.

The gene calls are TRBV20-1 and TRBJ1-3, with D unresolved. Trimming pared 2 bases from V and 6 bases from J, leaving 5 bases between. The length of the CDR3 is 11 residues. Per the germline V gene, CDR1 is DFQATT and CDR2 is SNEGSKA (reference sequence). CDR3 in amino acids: CSARLPNTIYF. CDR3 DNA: TGCAGTGCTAGACTACCAAACACCATATATTTT.

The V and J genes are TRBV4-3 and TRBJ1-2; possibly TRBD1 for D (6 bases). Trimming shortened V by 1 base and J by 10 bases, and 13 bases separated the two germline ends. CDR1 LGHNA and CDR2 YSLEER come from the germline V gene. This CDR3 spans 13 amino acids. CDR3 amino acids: CASSQGVDRYYTF. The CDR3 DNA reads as TGCGCCAGCAGCCAAGGCGTGGACAGATACTACACCTTC.

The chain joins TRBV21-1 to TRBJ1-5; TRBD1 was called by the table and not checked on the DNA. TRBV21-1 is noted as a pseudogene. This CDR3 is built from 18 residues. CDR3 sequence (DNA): TGTGCCAGAAATAGACAGGGTCAACGGGGCCCGGTAAATCAGCCCCAGCATTTT. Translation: CARNRQGQRGPVNQPQHF.

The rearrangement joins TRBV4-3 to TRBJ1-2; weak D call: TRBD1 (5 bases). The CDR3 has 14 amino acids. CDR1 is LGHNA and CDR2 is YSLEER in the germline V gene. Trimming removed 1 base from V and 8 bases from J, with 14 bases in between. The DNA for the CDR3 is TGCGCCAGCAGCCAAGTGCGGGACTCACTCGGCTACACCTTC. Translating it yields CASSQVRDSLGYTF.

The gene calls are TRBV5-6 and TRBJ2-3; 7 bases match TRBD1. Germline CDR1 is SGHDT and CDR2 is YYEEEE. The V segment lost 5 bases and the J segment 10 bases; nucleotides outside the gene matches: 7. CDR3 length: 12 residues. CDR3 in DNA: TGTGCCAGCAGGGCGAAAGGGGGCTCGCAGTATTTT. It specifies CASRAKGGSQYF.

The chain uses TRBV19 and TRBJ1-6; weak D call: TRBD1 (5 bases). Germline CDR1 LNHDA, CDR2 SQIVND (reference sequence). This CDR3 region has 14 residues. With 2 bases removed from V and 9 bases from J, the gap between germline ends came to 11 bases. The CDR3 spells CASSITVGASPLHF. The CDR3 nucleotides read TGTGCCAGTAGTATAACGGTTGGGGCTTCACCCCTCCACTTT.

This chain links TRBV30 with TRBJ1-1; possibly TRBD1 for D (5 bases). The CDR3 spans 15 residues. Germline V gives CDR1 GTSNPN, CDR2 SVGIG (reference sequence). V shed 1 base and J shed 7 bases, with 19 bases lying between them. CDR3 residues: CAWSEYTGRRREAFF. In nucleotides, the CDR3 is TGTGCCTGGAGTGAGTATACAGGTCGAAGGCGTGAAGCTTTCTTT. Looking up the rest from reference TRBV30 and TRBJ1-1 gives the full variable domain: SQTIHQWPATLVQPVGSPLSLECTVEGTSNPNLYWYRQAAGRGLQLLFYSVGIGQISSEVPQNLSASRPQDRQFILSSKKLLLSDSGFYLCAWSEYTGRRREAFFGQGTRLTVV.

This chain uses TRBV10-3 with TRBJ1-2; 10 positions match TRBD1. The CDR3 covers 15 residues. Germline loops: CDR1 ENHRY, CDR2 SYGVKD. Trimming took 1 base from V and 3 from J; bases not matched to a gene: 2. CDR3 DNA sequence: TGTGCCATCAGTGAGTTCGGACAGGGGGACTATGGCTACACCTTC. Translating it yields CAISEFGQGDYGYTF.

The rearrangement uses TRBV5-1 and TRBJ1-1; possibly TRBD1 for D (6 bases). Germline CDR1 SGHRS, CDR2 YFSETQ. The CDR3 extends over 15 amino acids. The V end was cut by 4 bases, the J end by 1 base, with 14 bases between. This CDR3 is CASSNRADGNTEAFF. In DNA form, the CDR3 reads TGCGCCAGCAGCAACAGGGCTGACGGGAACACTGAAGCTTTCTTT.

CDR3 sequence reads: CASTSGTTEDTQYF. CDR3 sequence (DNA): TGTGCCAGTACCTCCGGGACTACCGAGGATACGCAGTATTTT. V is TRBV6-5 and J is TRBJ2-3; TRBD2 agrees at 7 bases. This CDR3 has 14 amino acids. Germline values: CDR1 MNHEY, CDR2 SVGAGI. Germline trimming cut 9 bases from V and 6 bases from J; bases unmatched to any gene: 12.

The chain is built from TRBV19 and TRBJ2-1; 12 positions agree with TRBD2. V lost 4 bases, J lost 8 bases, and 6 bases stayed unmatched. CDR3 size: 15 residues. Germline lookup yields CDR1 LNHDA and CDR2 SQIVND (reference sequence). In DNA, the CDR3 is TGTGCCAGTAGTAGGACTAGCGGGGAGCAGCATGAGCAGTTCTTC. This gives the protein CASSRTSGEQHEQFF.

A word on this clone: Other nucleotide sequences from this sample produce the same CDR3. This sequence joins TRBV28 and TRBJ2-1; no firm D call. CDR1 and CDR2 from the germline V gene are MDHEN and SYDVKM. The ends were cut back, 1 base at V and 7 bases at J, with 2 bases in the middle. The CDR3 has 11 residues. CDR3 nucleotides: TGTGCCAGCAGTTTATCGAATGAGCAGTTCTTC. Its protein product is CASSLSNEQFF.

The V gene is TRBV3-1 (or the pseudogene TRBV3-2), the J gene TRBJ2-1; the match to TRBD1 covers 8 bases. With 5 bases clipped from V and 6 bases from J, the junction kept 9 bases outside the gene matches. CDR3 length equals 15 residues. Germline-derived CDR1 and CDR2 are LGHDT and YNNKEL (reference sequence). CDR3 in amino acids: CASSVRDRPLNEQFF. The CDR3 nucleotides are TGTGCCAGCAGCGTACGGGACAGGCCTCTCAATGAGCAGTTCTTC.

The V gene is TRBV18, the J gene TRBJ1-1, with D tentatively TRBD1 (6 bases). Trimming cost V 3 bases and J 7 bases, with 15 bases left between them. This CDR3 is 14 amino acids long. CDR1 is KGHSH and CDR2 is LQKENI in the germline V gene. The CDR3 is CASSPGATGSEAFF. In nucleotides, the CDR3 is TGTGCCAGCTCACCGGGGGCTACAGGAAGTGAAGCTTTCTTT.

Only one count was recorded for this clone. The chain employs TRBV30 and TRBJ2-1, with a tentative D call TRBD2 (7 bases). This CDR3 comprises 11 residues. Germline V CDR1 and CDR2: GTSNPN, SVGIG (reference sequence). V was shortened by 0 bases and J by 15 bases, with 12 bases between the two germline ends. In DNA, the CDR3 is TGTGCCTGGAGTGTGGGGGGGCGCGGGTTCTTC. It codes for CAWSVGGRGFF. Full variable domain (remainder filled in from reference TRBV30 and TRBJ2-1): SQTIHQWPATLVQPVGSPLSLECTVEGTSNPNLYWYRQAAGRGLQLLFYSVGIGQISSEVPQNLSASRPQDRQFILSSKKLLLSDSGFYLCAWSVGGRGFFGPGTRLTVL.